This T cell receptor (beta chain) came from a study of early T cells in non-severe SARS-CoV-2 infection. Study in general: From unsorted whole blood, bulk RNA was sequenced, and the chains remained unpaired. Study-level findings and limits: VDJdb matching favored anti-spike CD8 responses, missing private and CD4 specificities.

Note on this clonotype: Its cognate antigen is unknown.

Each single cDNA molecule received a unique molecular identifier. TCRdb re-derived calls from the 5' RACE reads in MiXCR, one entry per CDR3 protein. The table has approximately 49,000 distinct CDR3 sequences, approximately 12% seen once. Per germline, CDR1 SGDLS and CDR2 YYNGEE. Trimming took 4 bases from V and 5 from J; bases not matched to a gene: 16. The CDR3 has 17 amino acids. The receptor was isolated from an adult who was a healthcare worker with PCR-confirmed SARS-CoV-2 infection or an uninfected control (not recorded which). The chain carries TRBV9 and TRBJ1-1; 8 nucleotides line up with TRBD1. The sample taken for sequencing was whole blood. The CDR3 bases are TGTGCCAGCAGCCTCAGGACAGGGACATCCCCTGGGACTGAAGCTTTCTTT. This gives the protein CASSLRTGTSPGTEAFF.